The rows below give T cell receptor beta chains drawn from one sample of a study of CD8 T cells in ankylosing spondylitis. From the 5' RACE reads, TCRdb called clonotypes with MiXCR, one entry per CDR3 protein. The profile shows 150,000 to 200,000 distinct CDR3 sequences, 11% of them singletons. The specimen was blood, either unsorted or a sorted T cell fraction (not recorded which). The source is a male donor with ankylosing spondylitis or in good health (not recorded which). CDR3s include the opening cysteine and the closing phenylalanine or tryptophan. The order of the fields is CDR3 protein, CDR3 DNA, J gene, V gene, D gene, clone size. The D gene is left open where the match is weak. Expanded clones are given a class, and other clones once, few, many or no size at all.

cdr3_aa: CASSLGTSGALNEQFF
cdr3_nt: TGCGCCAGCAGCTTGGGGACTAGCGGCGCCCTCAATGAGCAGTTCTTC
j_call: TRBJ2-1
v_call: TRBV5-1
d_call: TRBD2
clone_size: few

cdr3_aa: CASSDLNEQFF
cdr3_nt: TGTGCCAGTTCCGACCTAAATGAGCAGTTCTTC
j_call: TRBJ2-1
v_call: TRBV6-6
d_call: NA
clone_size: many

cdr3_aa: CSGGVGTGTDEQFF
cdr3_nt: TGCAGCGGAGGAGTGGGGACCGGGACAGATGAGCAGTTCTTC
j_call: TRBJ2-1
v_call: TRBV29-1
d_call: TRBD1
clone_size: many

cdr3_aa: CASSSHRDLGQETQYF
cdr3_nt: TGTGCCAGCAGTTCCCACCGGGACTTAGGCCAAGAGACCCAGTACTTC
j_call: TRBJ2-5
v_call: TRBV12-3/TRBV12-4
d_call: NA
clone_size: few

cdr3_aa: CSARDSRSGPTTDTQYF
cdr3_nt: TGCAGTGCTAGAGATTCCCGGTCAGGGCCCACCACAGATACGCAGTATTTT
j_call: TRBJ2-3
v_call: TRBV20-1
d_call: NA
clone_size: many

cdr3_aa: CATPGQGYNEQFF
cdr3_nt: TGTGCCACTCCGGGACAGGGTTACAATGAGCAGTTCTTC
j_call: TRBJ2-1
v_call: TRBV24-1
d_call: TRBD1
clone_size: many

cdr3_aa: CASSLFGSESSYNEQFF
cdr3_nt: TGCGCCAGCAGCTTGTTCGGTAGCGAGAGCTCCTACAATGAGCAGTTCTTC
j_call: TRBJ2-1
v_call: TRBV5-1
d_call: NA
clone_size: many

cdr3_aa: CSVRQEQETQYF
cdr3_nt: TGCAGCGTTCGGCAGGAGCAAGAGACCCAGTACTTC
j_call: TRBJ2-5
v_call: TRBV29-1
d_call: NA
clone_size: many

cdr3_aa: CASSMLGISTDTQYF
cdr3_nt: TGTGCCAGCAGTATGTTAGGGATTTCCACAGATACGCAGTATTTT
j_call: TRBJ2-3
v_call: TRBV12-3/TRBV12-4
d_call: NA
clone_size: many

cdr3_aa: CASSFETGGSIKAEAFF
cdr3_nt: TGTGCCAGCAGTTTCGAGACGGGGGGATCTATTAAGGCTGAAGCTTTCTTT
j_call: TRBJ1-1
v_call: TRBV12-3/TRBV12-4
d_call: NA
clone_size: NA

cdr3_aa: CSASQGLQETQYF
cdr3_nt: TGCAGTGCTAGCCAGGGACTCCAAGAGACCCAGTACTTC
j_call: TRBJ2-5
v_call: TRBV20-1
d_call: NA
clone_size: many

cdr3_aa: CASSKVVRGTPGANVLTF
cdr3_nt: TGTGCCAGCAGCAAAGTTGTCAGGGGGACCCCTGGGGCCAACGTCCTGACTTTC
j_call: TRBJ2-6
v_call: TRBV21-1
d_call: NA
clone_size: many

cdr3_aa: CASSVRTSINEQFF
cdr3_nt: TGTGCCAGCAGCGTAAGGACTAGCATCAATGAGCAGTTCTTC
j_call: TRBJ2-1
v_call: TRBV7-2
d_call: TRBD2
clone_size: few

cdr3_aa: CASSRLNTGFTDTQYF
cdr3_nt: TGTGCCAGCAGCCGGCTCAACACGGGGTTCACAGATACGCAGTATTTT
j_call: TRBJ2-3
v_call: TRBV14
d_call: NA
clone_size: many

cdr3_aa: CSARRPRDYGNEQFF
cdr3_nt: TGCAGTGCTAGAAGGCCTCGTGACTATGGCAATGAGCAGTTCTTC
j_call: TRBJ2-1
v_call: TRBV20-1
d_call: NA
clone_size: many

cdr3_aa: CSARDRVNEQFF
cdr3_nt: TGCAGTGCTAGGGACAGGGTAAATGAGCAGTTCTTC
j_call: TRBJ2-1
v_call: TRBV20-1
d_call: TRBD1
clone_size: NA

cdr3_aa: CSALRRLAGGAQYF
cdr3_nt: TGCAGCGCGCTCAGGCGACTAGCGGGGGGGGCCCAGTACTTC
j_call: TRBJ2-5
v_call: TRBV29-1
d_call: TRBD2
clone_size: many

cdr3_aa: CASSSAGYTGELFF
cdr3_nt: TGTGCCAGCAGTTCCGCAGGGTACACCGGGGAGCTGTTTTTT
j_call: TRBJ2-2
v_call: TRBV27
d_call: NA
clone_size: many

cdr3_aa: CASSLAAGQGSGELFF
cdr3_nt: TGCGCCAGCAGCTTGGCGGCAGGACAGGGTTCCGGGGAGCTGTTTTTT
j_call: TRBJ2-2
v_call: TRBV5-1
d_call: TRBD1
clone_size: few

cdr3_aa: CASSLNAGTSGSVADTQYF
cdr3_nt: TGTGCCAGCAGTCTTAATGCCGGGACTAGCGGGAGCGTAGCAGATACGCAGTATTTT
j_call: TRBJ2-3
v_call: TRBV12-3/TRBV12-4
d_call: TRBD2
clone_size: many

cdr3_aa: CASSARPYNEQFF
cdr3_nt: TGTGCCAGCAGCGCCCGACCCTACAATGAGCAGTTCTTC
j_call: TRBJ2-1
v_call: TRBV7-6
d_call: NA
clone_size: many

cdr3_aa: CSVTRGGVNSRTGELFF
cdr3_nt: TGCAGCGTTACGAGGGGGGGCGTGAACTCACGCACCGGGGAGCTGTTTTTT
j_call: TRBJ2-2
v_call: TRBV29-1
d_call: NA
clone_size: few

cdr3_aa: CASSLARSNNIQYF
cdr3_nt: TGTGCCAGCAGCTTAGCCCGATCAAATAACATTCAGTACTTC
j_call: TRBJ2-4
v_call: TRBV7-8
d_call: NA
clone_size: many

cdr3_aa: CASSLAAGETGELFF
cdr3_nt: TGCGCCAGCAGCTTGGCAGCGGGGGAAACCGGGGAGCTGTTTTTT
j_call: TRBJ2-2
v_call: TRBV5-1
d_call: TRBD2
clone_size: many

cdr3_aa: CASSLGTGAETQYF
cdr3_nt: TGTGCCAGCAGCTTAGGGACAGGGGCAGAGACCCAGTACTTC
j_call: TRBJ2-5
v_call: TRBV7-6
d_call: TRBD1
clone_size: many

cdr3_aa: CASSLWVADLAKNIQYF
cdr3_nt: TGTGCCAGCAGTTTATGGGTAGCGGACCTAGCCAAAAACATTCAGTACTTC
j_call: TRBJ2-4
v_call: TRBV28
d_call: NA
clone_size: many

cdr3_aa: CASSLDGAPAKNIQYF
cdr3_nt: TGTGCCAGCAGTTTAGATGGGGCCCCAGCCAAAAACATTCAGTACTTC
j_call: TRBJ2-4
v_call: TRBV27
d_call: NA
clone_size: NA

cdr3_aa: CASSLAGRSSYNSPLHF
cdr3_nt: TGCGCCAGCAGCTTGGCCGGAAGGAGCTCCTATAATTCACCCCTCCACTTT
j_call: TRBJ1-6
v_call: TRBV5-1
d_call: NA
clone_size: many

cdr3_aa: CASRATSGSFGEQFF
cdr3_nt: TGCGCCAGCAGAGCGACTAGCGGGAGTTTCGGTGAGCAGTTCTTC
j_call: TRBJ2-1
v_call: TRBV10-2
d_call: TRBD2
clone_size: many

cdr3_aa: CASSLVWRSVTGELFF
cdr3_nt: TGTGCCAGCAGCTTGGTATGGAGGTCGGTCACCGGGGAGCTGTTTTTT
j_call: TRBJ2-2
v_call: TRBV5-6
d_call: NA
clone_size: many

cdr3_aa: CASSLGQMNTEAFF
cdr3_nt: TGTGCCAGTAGTCTGGGACAGATGAACACTGAAGCTTTCTTT
j_call: TRBJ1-1
v_call: TRBV19
d_call: TRBD1
clone_size: many

cdr3_aa: CASSFSWASGNTIYF
cdr3_nt: TGTGCCAGCAGTTTCTCATGGGCGTCTGGAAACACCATATATTTT
j_call: TRBJ1-3
v_call: TRBV5-5
d_call: NA
clone_size: many